The TCR beta chain described here comes from a study of cytomegalovirus exposure and HLA in healthy donors. Study-wide findings and caveats: A later analysis linked a missense variant in DCLRE1C to the trimming of TCR beta V and J genes. Most of the TCR beta V segments (in an earlier analysis) were productive either about 87% or about 30% of the time.

Turning to this clone: Its antigen is as yet unknown.

In the PCR, 60 Vbeta and 13 Jbeta primers were used. Clones were sequenced by immunoSEQ multiplex PCR, and TCRdb holds only the in-frame ones, with some missing. The table records approximately 150,000 clones, roughly 87% of them present only once. The CDR3 is 16 amino acids. Germline trimming cut 4 bases from V and 2 bases from J; bases unmatched to any gene: 5. CDR1 and CDR2 (germline): SGHRS, YFSETQ. The rearrangement links TRBV5-1 to TRBJ2-3, with 12 bases matching TRBD2. The clonotype comes from a woman aged 40 to 50 in good health and CMV-seronegative. What was sequenced was PBMCs. The CDR3 DNA follows: TGCGCCAGCAGCGCAGGACTAGCGGGACCCACAGATACGCAGTATTTT. Translation: CASSAGLAGPTDTQYF.